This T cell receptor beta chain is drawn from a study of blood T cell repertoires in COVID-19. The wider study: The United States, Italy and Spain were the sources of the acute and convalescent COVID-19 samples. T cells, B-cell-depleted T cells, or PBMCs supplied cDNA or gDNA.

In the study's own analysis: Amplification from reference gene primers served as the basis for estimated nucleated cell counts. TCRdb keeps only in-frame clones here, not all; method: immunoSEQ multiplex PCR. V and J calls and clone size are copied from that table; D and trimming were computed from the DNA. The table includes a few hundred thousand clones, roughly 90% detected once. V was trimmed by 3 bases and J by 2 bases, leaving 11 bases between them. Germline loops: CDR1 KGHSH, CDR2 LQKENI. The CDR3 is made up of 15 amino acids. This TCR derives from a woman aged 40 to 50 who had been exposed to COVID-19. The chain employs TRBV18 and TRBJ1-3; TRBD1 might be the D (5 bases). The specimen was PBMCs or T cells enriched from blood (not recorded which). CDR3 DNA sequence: TGTGCCAGCTCACCCGGAGGGGACCCTGGAAACACCATATATTTT. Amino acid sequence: CASSPGGDPGNTIYF.